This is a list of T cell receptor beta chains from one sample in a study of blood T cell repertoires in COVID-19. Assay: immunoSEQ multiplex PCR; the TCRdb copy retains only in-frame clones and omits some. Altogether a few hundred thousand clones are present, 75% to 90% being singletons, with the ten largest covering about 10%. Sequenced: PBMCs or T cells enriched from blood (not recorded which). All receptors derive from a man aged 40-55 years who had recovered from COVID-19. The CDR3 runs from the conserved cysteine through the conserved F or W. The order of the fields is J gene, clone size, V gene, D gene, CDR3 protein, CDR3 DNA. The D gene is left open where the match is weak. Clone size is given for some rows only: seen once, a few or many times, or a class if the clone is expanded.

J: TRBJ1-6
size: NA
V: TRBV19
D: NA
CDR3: CASSTERDSPLHF
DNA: TGTGCCAGTAGTACCGAAAGAGATTCACCCCTCCACTTT

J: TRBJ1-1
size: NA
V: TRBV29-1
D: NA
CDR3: CSVAYSLNTEAFF
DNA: TGCAGCGTTGCCTACAGCTTGAACACTGAAGCTTTCTTT

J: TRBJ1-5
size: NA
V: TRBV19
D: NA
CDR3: CASSIGGGPEAQHF
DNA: TGTGCCAGTAGTATAGGCGGGGGTCCCGAAGCCCAGCATTTT

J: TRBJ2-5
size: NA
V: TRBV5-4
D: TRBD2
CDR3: CAISPSGSGETQYF
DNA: TGTGCCATCTCCCCTAGCGGGAGTGGAGAGACCCAGTACTTC

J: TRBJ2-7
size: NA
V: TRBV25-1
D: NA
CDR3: CASSEMTGYEQYF
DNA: TGTGCCAGCAGTGAGATGACAGGCTACGAGCAGTACTTC

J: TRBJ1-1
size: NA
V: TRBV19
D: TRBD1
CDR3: CASSARQGGLAEAFF
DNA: TGTGCCAGTAGTGCGAGACAGGGCGGGTTGGCTGAAGCTTTCTTT

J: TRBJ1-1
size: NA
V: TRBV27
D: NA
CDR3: CASSLGRNTEAFF
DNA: TGTGCCAGCAGTTTGGGGAGGAACACTGAAGCTTTCTTT

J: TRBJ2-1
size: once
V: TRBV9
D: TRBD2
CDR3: CASSVGASGSVHNEQFF
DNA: TGTGCCAGCAGCGTAGGGGCTAGCGGGAGTGTGCACAATGAGCAGTTCTTC

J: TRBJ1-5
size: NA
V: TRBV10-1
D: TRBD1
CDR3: CASSRTGNQPQHF
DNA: TGCGCCAGCAGTAGGACAGGGAATCAGCCCCAGCATTTT

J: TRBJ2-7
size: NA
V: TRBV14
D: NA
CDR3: CASSLMTGPYEQYF
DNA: TGTGCCAGCAGCCTCATGACAGGTCCCTACGAGCAGTACTTC

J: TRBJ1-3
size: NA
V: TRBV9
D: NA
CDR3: CASSADSWVGNTIYF
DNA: TGTGCCAGCAGCGCCGACAGCTGGGTAGGAAACACCATATATTTT

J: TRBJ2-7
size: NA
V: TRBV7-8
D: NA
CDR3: CASSPRGAGKYF
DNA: TGTGCCAGCAGCCCCCGCGGGGCGGGAAAGTACTTC

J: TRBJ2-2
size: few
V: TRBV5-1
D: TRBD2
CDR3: CASTSFSGTSGGLNTGELFF
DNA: TGCGCCAGCACGTCGTTTAGTGGGACTAGCGGGGGCCTAAACACCGGGGAGCTGTTTTTT

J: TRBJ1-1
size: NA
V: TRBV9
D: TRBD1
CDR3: CASSGIPGTAGEAFF
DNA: TGTGCCAGCAGCGGAATACCCGGGACAGCCGGCGAAGCTTTCTTT

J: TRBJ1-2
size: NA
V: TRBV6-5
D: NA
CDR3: CASSPDRQLNYGYTF
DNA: TGTGCCAGCAGTCCGGACAGACAATTAAACTATGGCTACACCTTC

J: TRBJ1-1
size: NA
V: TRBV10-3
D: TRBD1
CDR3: CAISAGQGSNTEAFF
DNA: TGTGCCATCAGTGCAGGACAGGGGAGCAACACTGAAGCTTTCTTT

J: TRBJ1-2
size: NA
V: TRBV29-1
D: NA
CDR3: CSTPQGYGYTF
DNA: TGCAGCACCCCCCAGGGATATGGCTACACCTTC

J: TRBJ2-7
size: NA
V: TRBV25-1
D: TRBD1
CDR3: CASSELQGALYEQYF
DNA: TGTGCCAGCAGTGAACTTCAGGGGGCGTTATACGAGCAGTACTTC

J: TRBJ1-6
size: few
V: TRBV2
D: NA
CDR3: CASSGLSSSYNSPLHF
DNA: TGTGCCAGCTCAGGACTTTCGAGCTCCTATAATTCACCCCTCCACTTT

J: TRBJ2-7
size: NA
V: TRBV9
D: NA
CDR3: CASSVEAGIRDEQYF
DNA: TGTGCCAGCAGCGTAGAGGCCGGGATCCGGGACGAGCAGTACTTC

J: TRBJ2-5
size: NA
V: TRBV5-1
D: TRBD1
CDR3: CASSLGDRQETQYF
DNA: TGCGCCAGCAGCTTGGGGGACAGGCAAGAGACCCAGTACTTC

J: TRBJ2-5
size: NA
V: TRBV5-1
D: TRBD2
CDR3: CASSLSGLRETQYF
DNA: TGCGCCAGCAGCTTGTCGGGACTAAGGGAGACCCAGTACTTC

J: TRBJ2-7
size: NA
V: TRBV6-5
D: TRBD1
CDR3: CASSRDRLYEQYF
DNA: TGTGCCAGCAGCCGGGACAGACTCTACGAGCAGTACTTC

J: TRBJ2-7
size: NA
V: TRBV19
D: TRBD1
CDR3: CASSFSGTASYEQYF
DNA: TGTGCCAGTAGTTTTTCCGGGACAGCATCCTACGAGCAGTACTTC

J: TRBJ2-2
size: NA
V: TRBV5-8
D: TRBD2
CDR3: CASSFLRAGWNTGELFF
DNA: TGTGCCAGCAGCTTTTTACGAGCGGGGTGGAACACCGGGGAGCTGTTTTTT

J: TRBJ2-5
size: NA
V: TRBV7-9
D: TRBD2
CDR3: CASSLGYGGQETQYF
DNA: TGTGCCAGCAGCTTAGGTTACGGGGGGCAAGAGACCCAGTACTTC

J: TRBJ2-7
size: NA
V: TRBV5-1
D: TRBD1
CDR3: CASSSGQYYEQYF
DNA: TGCGCCAGCAGCTCGGGACAGTACTACGAGCAGTACTTC

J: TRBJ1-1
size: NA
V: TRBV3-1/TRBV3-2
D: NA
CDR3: CASSQEGHLNTEAFF
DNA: TGTGCCAGCAGCCAAGAGGGGCACCTGAACACTGAAGCTTTCTTT

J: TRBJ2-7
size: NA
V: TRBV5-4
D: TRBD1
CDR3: CASSPRTGTASYEQYF
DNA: TGTGCCAGCAGCCCTAGGACCGGGACAGCATCCTACGAGCAGTACTTC

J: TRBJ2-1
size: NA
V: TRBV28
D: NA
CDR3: CASSTTGLQSSYNEQFF
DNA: TGTGCCAGCAGTACAACGGGACTTCAGAGCTCCTACAATGAGCAGTTCTTC

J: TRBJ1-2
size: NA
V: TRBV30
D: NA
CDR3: CAWSLGPRPGYGYTF
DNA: TGTGCCTGGAGTCTCGGTCCCCGTCCGGGGTATGGCTACACCTTC

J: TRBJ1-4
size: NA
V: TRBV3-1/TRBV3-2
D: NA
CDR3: CASSHRIEKLFF
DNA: TGTGCCAGCAGTCACAGGATTGAAAAACTGTTTTTT

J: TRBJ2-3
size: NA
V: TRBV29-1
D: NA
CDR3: CSVGIDSQSTDTQYF
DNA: TGCAGCGTGGGTATCGACTCTCAAAGCACAGATACGCAGTATTTT

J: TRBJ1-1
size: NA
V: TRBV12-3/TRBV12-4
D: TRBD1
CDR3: CASRRQGAGEAFF
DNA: TGTGCCAGCAGACGTCAGGGGGCCGGTGAAGCTTTCTTT

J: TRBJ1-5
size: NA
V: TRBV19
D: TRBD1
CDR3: CATVRDSSYQPQHF
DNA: TGTGCCACCGTCCGGGACAGCTCGTATCAGCCCCAGCATTTT

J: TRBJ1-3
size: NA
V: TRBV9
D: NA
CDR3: CASSVDGIGNTIYF
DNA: TGTGCCAGCAGCGTAGACGGGATTGGAAACACCATATATTTT

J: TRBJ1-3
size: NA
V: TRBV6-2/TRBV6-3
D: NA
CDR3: CASSTGRRILGNTIYF
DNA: TGTGCCAGCAGTACCGGACGGAGGATCCTTGGAAACACCATATATTTT

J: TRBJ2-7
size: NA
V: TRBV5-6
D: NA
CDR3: CASRGEGRGTYEQYF
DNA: TGTGCCAGCAGGGGTGAGGGTAGAGGGACCTACGAGCAGTACTTC

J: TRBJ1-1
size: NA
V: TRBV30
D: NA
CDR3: CAWTDRLKAFF
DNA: TGTGCCTGGACCGACAGGTTGAAAGCTTTCTTT

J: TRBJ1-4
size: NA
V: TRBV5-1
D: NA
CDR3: CASSDRTEVNEKLFF
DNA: TGCGCCAGCAGCGACCGGACAGAAGTTAATGAAAAACTGTTTTTT

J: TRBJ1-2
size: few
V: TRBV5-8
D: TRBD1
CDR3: CASSITGTATYGYTF
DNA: TGTGCCAGCAGCATAACCGGGACAGCTACCTATGGCTACACCTTC

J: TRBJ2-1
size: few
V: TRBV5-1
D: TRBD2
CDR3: CASSPGLALNNEQFF
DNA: TGCGCCAGCAGCCCGGGACTAGCTCTGAACAATGAGCAGTTCTTC